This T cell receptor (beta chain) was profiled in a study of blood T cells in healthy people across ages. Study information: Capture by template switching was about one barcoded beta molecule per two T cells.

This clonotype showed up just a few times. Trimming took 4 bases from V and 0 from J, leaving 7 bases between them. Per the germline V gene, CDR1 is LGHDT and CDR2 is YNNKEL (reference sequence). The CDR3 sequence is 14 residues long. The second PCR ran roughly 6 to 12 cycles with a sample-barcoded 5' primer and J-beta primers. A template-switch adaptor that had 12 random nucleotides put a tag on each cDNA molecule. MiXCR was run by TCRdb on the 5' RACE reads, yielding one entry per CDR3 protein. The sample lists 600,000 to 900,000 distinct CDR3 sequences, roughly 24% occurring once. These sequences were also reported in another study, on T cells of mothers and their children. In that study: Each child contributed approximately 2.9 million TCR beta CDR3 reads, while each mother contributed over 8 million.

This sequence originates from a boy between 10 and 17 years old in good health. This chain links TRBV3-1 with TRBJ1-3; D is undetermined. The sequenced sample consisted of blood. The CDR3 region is CASSPVNSGNTIYF. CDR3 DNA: TGTGCCAGCAGCCCGGTAAACTCTGGAAACACCATATATTTT.